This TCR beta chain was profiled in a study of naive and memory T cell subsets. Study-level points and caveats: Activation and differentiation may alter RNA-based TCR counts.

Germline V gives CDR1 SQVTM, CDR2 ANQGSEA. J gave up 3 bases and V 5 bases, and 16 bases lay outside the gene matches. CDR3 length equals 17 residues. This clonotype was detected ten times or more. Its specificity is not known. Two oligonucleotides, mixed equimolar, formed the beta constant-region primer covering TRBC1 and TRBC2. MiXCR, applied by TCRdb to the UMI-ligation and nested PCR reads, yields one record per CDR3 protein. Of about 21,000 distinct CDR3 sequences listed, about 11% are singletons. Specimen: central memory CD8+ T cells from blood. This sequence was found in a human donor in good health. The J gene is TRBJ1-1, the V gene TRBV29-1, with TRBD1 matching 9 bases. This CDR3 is CSVRTGALSQGYTEAFF. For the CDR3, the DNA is TGCAGCGTTAGGACAGGGGCATTAAGTCAAGGCTACACTGAAGCTTTCTTT.